Below, 10 T cell receptor beta chains from the same sample are listed, as sequenced in a study of CD8+CD57+ T cells in acquired aplastic anemia. Genomic DNA, the template, was used for profiling of the TCR beta VDJ and CDR3. TCRdb used MiXCR to reprocess the reads, holding one entry per CDR3 protein. The sample includes 250,000 to 350,000 distinct CDR3 sequences, roughly 53% of them seen just once. All patients picked for sequencing had shown, by flow cytometry, an expansion of CD8+CD57+ cells. Sequencing was carried out using sorted CD4+, CD8+, or CD8+CD57+ T cells (not recorded which) from PBMCs. These TCRs come from a human donor with aplastic anemia.

The J gene is TRBJ2-6, the V gene TRBV20-1; a weak D match, TRBD2 (5 bases). Trimming stripped 5 bases from V and 2 bases from J, with 10 bases between. This CDR3 comprises 14 residues. Germline values: CDR1 DFQATT, CDR2 SNEGSKA (reference sequence). The CDR3 protein is CSAWESTGANVLTF. The CDR3 nucleotides read TGCAGTGCTTGGGAGTCTACTGGGGCCAACGTCCTGACTTTC.

This clonotype occurred many times. The chain recombines TRBV7-2 with TRBJ1-5; possibly TRBD1 for D (6 bases). The CDR3 loop spans 13 amino acids. Per the germline V gene, CDR1 is SGHTA and CDR2 is FQGNSA. The V end lost 6 bases, the J end lost 3 bases, and 9 bases lay between the germline ends. CDR3 DNA sequence: TGTGCCAGCAGTCGGGGGGCCAATCAGCCCCAGCATTTT. Protein sequence: CASSRGANQPQHF.

The table lists this clonotype with a count of one. This sequence joins TRBV11-1 and TRBJ2-7, with 10 bases aligning to TRBD1. There are 15 residues in the CDR3. V lost 6 bases to trimming and J lost 7 bases; unmatched junction nucleotides: 12. CDR1 and CDR2 (germline): SGHAT, FQDESV (reference sequence). CDR3 sequence (DNA): TGTGCCAGCAGTCCTCAACGACAGGGGGCGCGGGAGCAGTACTTC. Translating gives CASSPQRQGAREQYF.

The gene calls are TRBV7-9 and TRBJ2-7; 9 bases align to TRBD1. The CDR3 covers 16 residues. Trimming removed 5 bases from V and 0 bases from J; junction bases left unmatched: 8. Germline CDR1 is SEHNR and CDR2 is FQNEAQ (reference sequence). The CDR3 reads CASSPGTGPYSYEQYF. In nucleotides, the CDR3 is TGTGCCAGCAGCCCTGGGACAGGGCCTTACTCCTACGAGCAGTACTTC.

The rearrangement joins TRBV2 to TRBJ2-1; 11 bases align to TRBD2. CDR1 is SNHLY, CDR2 FYNNEI, per germline. This CDR3 is built from 17 residues. V lost 0 bases, J lost 5 bases, and 6 bases stayed unmatched. The CDR3 DNA reads as TGTGCCAGCAGTGAAGCGCTATTGGGACTAGCGGACAATGAGCAGTTCTTC. Translation gives CASSEALLGLADNEQFF.

This chain connects TRBV5-1 to TRBJ1-3; D gene ambiguous. The DNA end is more similar to TRBJ1-1, so the J call may be wrong. Germline V gives CDR1 SGHRS, CDR2 YFSETQ. The CDR3 contains 14 residues. The CDR3 region has the DNA TGCGCCAGCAGCTTGTCTTCAGGGAACACTGAAGCTTTCTTT. Encoded protein: CASSLSSGNTEAFF.

This chain joins TRBV2 and TRBJ1-1; D not resolved. Germline V gene lookup returns CDR1 SNHLY and CDR2 FYNNEI. Trimming removed 6 bases at V and 1 base at J, with 12 bases between. This CDR3 spans 14 amino acids. The CDR3 DNA reads as TGTGCCAGCAGGATGACGTCGGGGAACACTGAAGCTTTCTTT. Amino acids: CASRMTSGNTEAFF.

This clonotype was counted once. This sequence joins TRBV7-2 and TRBJ2-1, with TRBD2 matching over 11 bases. This CDR3 region has 16 residues. The ends lost 3 bases at V and 8 bases at J; junction bases unmatched: 9. Looked up from germline, CDR1 is SGHTA and CDR2 is FQGNSA. CDR3 nucleotides: TGTGCCAGCAGCTTGGCGCGCCTAGCGGGAGGTTATGAGCAGTTCTTC. This codes for CASSLARLAGGYEQFF.

A few counts support this clonotype. The chain combines TRBV2 with TRBJ2-3; 11 nucleotides agree with TRBD2. The CDR3 extends over 19 amino acids. Germline V gene data show CDR1 as SNHLY and CDR2 as FYNNEI. V shed 5 bases, J shed 0 bases, and the junction held 13 bases outside the gene matches. The CDR3 DNA is TGTGCCAGCAGTCTGACGGTGGGAACTAGCGGGGGTAGCACAGATACGCAGTATTTT. Translating gives CASSLTVGTSGGSTDTQYF.

CDR3 coding DNA: TGTGCCAGCAGCTTGGAAACTAGCGGCCCGAGGGAGCAGTACTTC. The encoded protein is CASSLETSGPREQYF. The gene calls are TRBV11-2 and TRBJ2-7; 8 bases map to TRBD2. The V segment lost 3 bases and the J segment 7 bases; nucleotides outside the gene matches: 11. The CDR3 loop spans 15 amino acids. Germline CDR1 and CDR2: SGHAT and FQNNGV.